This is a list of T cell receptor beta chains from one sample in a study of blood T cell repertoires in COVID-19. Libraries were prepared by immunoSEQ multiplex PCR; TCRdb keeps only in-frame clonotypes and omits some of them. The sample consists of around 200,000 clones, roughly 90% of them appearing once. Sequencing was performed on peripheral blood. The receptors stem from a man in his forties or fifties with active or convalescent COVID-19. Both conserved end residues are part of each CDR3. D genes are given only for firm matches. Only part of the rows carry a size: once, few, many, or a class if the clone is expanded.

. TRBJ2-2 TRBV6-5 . TGTGCCAGCAGTTACGTCAGGGGGGACACCGGGGAGCTGTTTTTT CASSYVRGDTGELFF
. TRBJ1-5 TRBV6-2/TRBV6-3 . TGTGCCAGCAGTTTTGGACAGCCCAATCAGCCCCAGCATTTT CASSFGQPNQPQHF
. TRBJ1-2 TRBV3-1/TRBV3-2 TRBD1 TGTGCCAGCAGCCCAGGCGTGTTTACAGGGGAGGACTATGGCTACACCTTC CASSPGVFTGEDYGYTF
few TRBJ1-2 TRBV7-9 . TGTGCCAGCAGCTCTGGGGGGGCCTCTTTCTATGGCTACACCTTC CASSSGGASFYGYTF
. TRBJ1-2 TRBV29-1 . TGCAGCGTAGCAGGGAATTACTATGGCTACACCTTC CSVAGNYYGYTF
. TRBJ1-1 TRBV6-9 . TGTGCCAGCAGTTCCCGGGGGGGGCAACGGAGCACTGAAGCTTTCTTT CASSSRGGQRSTEAFF
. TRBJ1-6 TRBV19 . TGTGCCAGTAGTCCCCGGAGGGGTTCACCCCTCCACTTT CASSPRRGSPLHF
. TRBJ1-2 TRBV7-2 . TGTGCCAGCAGCCCCGGGACACACTATGGCTACACCTTC CASSPGTHYGYTF
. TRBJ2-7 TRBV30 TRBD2 TGTGCCTGGGAACCCCTGCTAGCGGGGTACGAGCAGTACTTC CAWEPLLAGYEQYF
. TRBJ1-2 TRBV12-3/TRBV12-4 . TGTGCCAGCAGTTTATCAGGGGCCTATGGCTACACCTTC CASSLSGAYGYTF
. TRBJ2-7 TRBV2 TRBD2 TGTGCCAGCAGTGCGGGACTAGCGCCTGCCTACGAGCAGTACTTC CASSAGLAPAYEQYF
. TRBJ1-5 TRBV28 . TGTGCCAGCAGTCCCGGAGGGGCCGCTCGGCCCCAGCATTTT CASSPGGAARPQHF
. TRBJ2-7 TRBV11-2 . TGTGCCAGCAGCTTAGGGTCTAGCGCAACCTACGAGCAGTACTTC CASSLGSSATYEQYF
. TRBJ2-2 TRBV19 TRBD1 TGTGCCAGTAGGTGGGGGACAGGGGAAACCGGGGAGCTGTTTTTT CASRWGTGETGELFF
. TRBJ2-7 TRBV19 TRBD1 TGTGCCAGTAGTGCGGGACAGGGGTTCTCCTACGAGCAGTACTTC CASSAGQGFSYEQYF
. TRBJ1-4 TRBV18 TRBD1 TGTGCCAGCTCACTCGGGACAGGGGAGGAAAAACTGTTTTTT CASSLGTGEEKLFF
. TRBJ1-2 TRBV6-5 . TGTGCCAGCAGTCCCGTGGTGGGAGCTAACTATGGCTACACCTTC CASSPVVGANYGYTF
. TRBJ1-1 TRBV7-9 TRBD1 TGTGCCAGCAGCACCGGGGACAGGTACCGGATTGAAGCTTTCTTT CASSTGDRYRIEAFF
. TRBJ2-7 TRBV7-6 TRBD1 TGTGCCAGCAGCAATTCTCGACAGGGACGGTCCTACGAGCAGTACTTC CASSNSRQGRSYEQYF
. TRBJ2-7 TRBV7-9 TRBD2 TGTGCCAGCAGCACCAGCGGGACCTACGAGCAGTACTTC CASSTSGTYEQYF
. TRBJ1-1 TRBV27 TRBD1 TGTGCCAGCAGTTCCTGGACAGGGATGGTCAACACTGAAGCTTTCTTT CASSSWTGMVNTEAFF
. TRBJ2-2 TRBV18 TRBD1 TGTGCCAGCTCACCGCTACGACTGGGACAGGGGGAGGCCGGGGAGCTGTTTTTT CASSPLRLGQGEAGELFF
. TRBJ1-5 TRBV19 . TGTGCCAGTAGTATGGCAGATTATAGCAATCAGCCCCAGCATTTT CASSMADYSNQPQHF
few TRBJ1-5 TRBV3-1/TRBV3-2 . TGTGCCAGCAGCCAAGGCCCACAGGGAATGCAGCCCCAGCATTTT CASSQGPQGMQPQHF
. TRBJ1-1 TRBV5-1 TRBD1 TGCGCCAGCAGCTTACAGGGGGGAGACACTGAAGCTTTCTTT CASSLQGGDTEAFF
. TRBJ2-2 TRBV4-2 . TGTGCCAGCAGCCATGGTGACAGTGCCACCGGGGAGCTGTTTTTT CASSHGDSATGELFF
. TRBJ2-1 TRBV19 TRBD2 TGTGCCAGTAGTATAGTAGGCGGGAGGGCCTTTAATGAGCAGTTCTTC CASSIVGGRAFNEQFF
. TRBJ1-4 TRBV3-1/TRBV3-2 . TGTGCCAGCAGCCAAGCAGGGTATTTGTTAGAAAAACTGTTTTTT CASSQAGYLLEKLFF
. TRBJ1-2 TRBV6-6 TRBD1 TGTGCCAGCACCTCACAGGGGTGGGATGGCTACACCTTC CASTSQGWDGYTF
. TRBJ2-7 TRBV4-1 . TGCGCCAGCAGCCAAGATCCGGCAGGGTACTCCTACGAGCAGTACTTC CASSQDPAGYSYEQYF
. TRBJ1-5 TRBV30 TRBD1 TGTGCCTGGAACAGGGGGCATCAGCCCCAGCATTTT CAWNRGHQPQHF
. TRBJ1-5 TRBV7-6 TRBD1 TGTGCCAGCAGCCCTGGGACAGGGATTCAGCCCCAGCATTTT CASSPGTGIQPQHF
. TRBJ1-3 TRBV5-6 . TGTGCCAGCAGCTTAGGGACAACTCGCTCTGGAAACACCATATATTTT CASSLGTTRSGNTIYF
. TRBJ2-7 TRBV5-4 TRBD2 TGTGCCAGCAGCTTGGATACGGGAGGCTACGAGCAGTACTTC CASSLDTGGYEQYF
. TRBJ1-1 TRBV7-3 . TGTGCCAGCAGCTTAAATCCAGCGGGGAACACTGAAGCTTTCTTT CASSLNPAGNTEAFF